A selection of T cell receptor beta chains follows, all from one sample in a study of blood T cell repertoires in COVID-19. Method: immunoSEQ multiplex PCR; TCRdb's copy keeps in-frame clones and lacks some. The table has about 110,000 clones, 70% to 90% seen once. Sequenced input: peripheral blood. Receptors originate from a woman aged 70-85 years who had recovered from COVID-19. Both conserved end residues are part of each CDR3. D genes are given only for firm matches. Size is omitted from some rows. Given values are once, few, many or a class for expanded clones.

- | TRBJ2-3 | TRBV5-1 | TRBD1 | TGCGCCAGCAGCACGGACAGGGGGGTGGATACGCAGTATTTT | CASSTDRGVDTQYF
- | TRBJ2-7 | TRBV7-2 | - | TGTGCCAGCAGCTTAGTCGGCGAGCAGTACTTC | CASSLVGEQYF
- | TRBJ1-5 | TRBV7-2 | - | TGTGCCAGCAGCACCCGCGGGGTCCGGGCCCAGCATTTT | CASSTRGVRAQHF
- | TRBJ2-7 | TRBV18 | - | TGTGCCAGCTCACCGGGAAAAGGGGCCTCCTACGAGCAGTACTTC | CASSPGKGASYEQYF
- | TRBJ2-1 | TRBV28 | - | TGTGCCAGCAGGACTAGTTACAATGAGCAGTTCTTC | CASRTSYNEQFF
- | TRBJ2-2 | TRBV2 | TRBD2 | TGTGCCAGCAGTGCTAGCGGGGGGGCCTCCGGGGAGCTGTTTTTT | CASSASGGASGELFF
- | TRBJ1-1 | TRBV28 | - | TGTGCCAGCAGTTTCCTCAGGGGCGGTGGCACTGAAGCTTTCTTT | CASSFLRGGGTEAFF
- | TRBJ1-1 | TRBV10-3 | TRBD1 | TGTGCCATCAGTGGACAGGGTAGTACTGAAGCTTTCTTT | CAISGQGSTEAFF
- | TRBJ1-4 | TRBV5-8 | - | TGTGCCAGCAGCCTCCCAGGGGCAACTAATGAAAAACTGTTTTTT | CASSLPGATNEKLFF
- | TRBJ2-7 | TRBV3-1/TRBV3-2 | - | TGTGCCAGCAGCCATTCGGGGAAGCAGTACTTC | CASSHSGKQYF
- | TRBJ2-7 | TRBV3-1/TRBV3-2 | TRBD2 | TGTGCCAGCAGCCCGGGACTAGCGGAGGCCTACGAGCAGTACTTC | CASSPGLAEAYEQYF
- | TRBJ1-2 | TRBV19 | - | TGTGCCAGTAGCCTCTCTCGCTATGGCTACACCTTC | CASSLSRYGYTF
- | TRBJ1-5 | TRBV3-1/TRBV3-2 | - | TGTGCCAGCAGCCAAGACTCGGGTCAGCCCCAGCATTTT | CASSQDSGQPQHF
- | TRBJ2-3 | TRBV18 | TRBD2 | TGTGCCAGCTCACCAGCGGGGGTGGTAGATACGCAGTATTTT | CASSPAGVVDTQYF
- | TRBJ2-7 | TRBV5-1 | - | TGCGCCAGCAGCTTGGTGGGGGGTGGTGGAAGCGAGCAGTACTTC | CASSLVGGGGSEQYF
- | TRBJ1-5 | TRBV18 | - | TGTGCCAGCTCAAAATCCAGGGGTATAAATCAGCCCCAGCATTTT | CASSKSRGINQPQHF
- | TRBJ1-2 | TRBV4-2 | - | TGTGCCAGCAGCCAAGAGGCTCTCTATGGCTACACCTTC | CASSQEALYGYTF
- | TRBJ1-1 | TRBV2 | - | TGTGCCAGCAGGGTACAGGGTTCTGAAGCTTTCTTT | CASRVQGSEAFF
- | TRBJ2-3 | TRBV5-4 | TRBD1 | TGTGCCACCCGAGGGGGACAGGGCACAGATACGCAGTATTTT | CATRGGQGTDTQYF
- | TRBJ1-3 | TRBV7-9 | - | TGTGCCAGCAGCGCCGAGCGGCTTGGAAACACCATATATTTT | CASSAERLGNTIYF
once | TRBJ1-2 | TRBV18 | - | TGTGCCAGCTCACCATCGCAGGGCCCGGACTATGGCTACACCTTC | CASSPSQGPDYGYTF
- | TRBJ2-2 | TRBV18 | - | TGTGCCAGCTCTTACAGGGAAAATGCTGGGGAGCTGTTTTTT | CASSYRENAGELFF
- | TRBJ2-1 | TRBV6-2/TRBV6-3 | - | TGTGCCAGCAGCCAGAGGGATGAGCAGTTCTTC | CASSQRDEQFF
- | TRBJ2-5 | TRBV5-6 | TRBD2 | TGTGCCAGCAGCTCCAGCGGGGCTCTAGAGACCCAGTACTTC | CASSSSGALETQYF
- | TRBJ2-7 | TRBV12-3/TRBV12-4 | - | TGTGCCAGCAGTTTCCGGGAGTACGAGCAGTACTTC | CASSFREYEQYF
- | TRBJ2-5 | TRBV27 | TRBD2 | TGTGCCAGCAGTTCGGCGGGAGAGGTAGAGACCCAGTACTTC | CASSSAGEVETQYF
- | TRBJ2-7 | TRBV9 | TRBD1 | TGTGCCAGCAGTGTCGGCGACAGGGGAGTCGGGCAGTACTTC | CASSVGDRGVGQYF
- | TRBJ1-2 | TRBV5-1 | - | TGCGCCAGCAGCTCCGGGGACAAAAACTATGGCTACACCTTC | CASSSGDKNYGYTF
- | TRBJ2-3 | TRBV6-1 | TRBD1 | TGTGCCAGCAGTGAAGCAGGCAGGGGGAGCGCAGATACGCAGTATTTT | CASSEAGRGSADTQYF
- | TRBJ1-6 | TRBV11-2 | - | TGTGCCAGCAGCTTAGCTCGGGAGGAATACTATAATTCACCCCTCCACTTT | CASSLAREEYYNSPLHF
once | TRBJ2-5 | TRBV7-9 | - | TGTGCCAGCACGGTACAAGAGACCCAGTACTTC | CASTVQETQYF
once | TRBJ2-2 | TRBV4-2 | TRBD2 | TGTGCCAGCAGCCCTATGAGAGCGGGGGGCCCCAACTCGAACACCGGGGAGCTGTTTTTT | CASSPMRAGGPNSNTGELFF
few | TRBJ1-1 | TRBV7-9 | - | TGTGCCAGCAGCCAACAATACAACACTGAAGCTTTCTTT | CASSQQYNTEAFF
- | TRBJ1-1 | TRBV29-1 | - | TGCAGCGTTGGGCATGGCACTGAAGCTTTCTTT | CSVGHGTEAFF
- | TRBJ1-1 | TRBV19 | - | TGTGCCAGTAGTATGAACTTGAACACTGAAGCTTTCTTT | CASSMNLNTEAFF
- | TRBJ1-1 | TRBV6-5 | TRBD1 | TGTGCCAGCAGTAACAGGGGGAGTACTGAAGCTTTCTTT | CASSNRGSTEAFF
- | TRBJ2-3 | TRBV4-3 | - | TGCGCCAGCAGCCAAGTACACAGCACAGATACGCAGTATTTT | CASSQVHSTDTQYF
- | TRBJ1-4 | TRBV7-7 | TRBD1 | TGTGCCAGCAGCCCCGGGACAGGGGATGAAAAACTGTTTTTT | CASSPGTGDEKLFF
- | TRBJ2-3 | TRBV2 | TRBD1 | TGTGCCAGCAGTGACCAAGGACAGGGAATAGATACGCAGTATTTT | CASSDQGQGIDTQYF
- | TRBJ2-1 | TRBV5-6 | TRBD2 | TGTGCCAGCAGCACGACTAGCGGCTTCTACAATGAGCAGTTCTTC | CASSTTSGFYNEQFF
- | TRBJ2-7 | TRBV5-6 | - | TGTGCCAGCATATCGACAGGCCGACAGTCCTACGAGCAGTACTTC | CASISTGRQSYEQYF
- | TRBJ2-3 | TRBV10-3 | - | TGTGCCATCAGTGACAGAACAGATACGCAGTATTTT | CAISDRTDTQYF